The source of this T cell receptor (beta chain) is a study of cytomegalovirus exposure and HLA in healthy donors. V shed 3 bases and J shed 0 bases, with 12 bases lying between them. CDR3 length equals 16 residues. CDR1 and CDR2 from the germline V gene are KGHSH and LQKENI. A multiplex PCR was run with 60 Vbeta primers and 13 Jbeta primers. In the authors' methods: It was a later analysis that counted 79 million or so unique TCR beta chains, of which around 11 million were shared. The method was immunoSEQ multiplex PCR; TCRdb's version includes in-frame clones alone and lacks a portion of them. V and J calls and clone size are those listed in that table; D and trimming were worked out from the DNA. The sample lists around 180,000 clones, about four fifths occurring once. As concerns this clone: What it recognizes is unknown.

General study results and limits: Usually a TCR sequence was rare, but some public TCRs were found in many donors.

The material sequenced was PBMCs. This sequence was found in a girl between 10 and 17 years old in good health and CMV-seropositive. V usage is TRBV18 and J usage is TRBJ1-3; D is unclear. CDR3 nucleotide sequence: TGTGCCAGCTCACCCAGGAACCGATACTCTGGAAACACCATATATTTT. Amino acids: CASSPRNRYSGNTIYF. Variable domain in full (rest from reference TRBV18 and TRBJ1-3): NAGVMQNPRHLVRRRGQEARLRCSPMKGHSHVYWYRQLPEEGLKFMVYLQKENIIDESGMPKERFSAEFPKEGPSILRIQQVVRGDSAAYFCASSPRNRYSGNTIYFGEGSWLTVV.